The sequence of this TCR beta chain was determined in a study of blood T cell repertoires in COVID-19. On the study more broadly: The United States, Italy and Spain were the sources of the acute and convalescent COVID-19 samples. Sources were T cells, B-cell-depleted T cells, or PBMCs; the material itself was cDNA or gDNA.

The CDR3 loop spans 14 amino acids. The V end lost 3 bases, the J end lost 5 bases, and 13 bases lay between the germline ends. Looked up from germline, CDR1 is MDHEN and CDR2 is SYDVKM. As originally analysed: From reference gene primer amplification, estimates of nucleated cell counts were derived. The protocol was immunoSEQ multiplex PCR, while the TCRdb copy is restricted to in-frame clones and leaves out a portion. Clone size and V and J calls were adopted from that table, with D and trimming inferred from the DNA. Among tens of thousands of clones, roughly 89% were seen once, and the ten largest hold approximately 30%. This clone has just one count.

Input material: peripheral blood. The V and J genes are TRBV28 and TRBJ1-1; D is perhaps TRBD1 (5 bases). The source of this sequence is an older man with acute or convalescent COVID-19. CDR3 region: CASSLGQVATEAFF. CDR3 nucleotides: TGTGCCAGCAGTTTGGGGCAGGTGGCAACTGAAGCTTTCTTT. The whole variable domain, remainder taken from reference TRBV28 and TRBJ1-1, is DVKVTQSSRYLVKRTGEKVFLECVQDMDHENMFWYRQDPGLGLRLIYFSYDVKMKEKGDIPEGYSVSREKKERFSLILESASTNQTSMYLCASSLGQVATEAFFGQGTRLTVV.